This is a list of T cell receptor beta chains from one sample in a study of blood T cells in healthy people across ages. One entry per CDR3 protein, called by TCRdb with MiXCR from the 5' RACE reads. The sample holds more than 800,000 distinct CDR3 sequences; around 28% are singletons and the top ten take around 16%. The sequencing input was blood. These receptors all come from an elderly woman in good health. Each CDR3 is given with its conserved first and last residue. The D gene is left open where the match is weak. The size entry is marked missing in some rows and otherwise reads once, few, many or a size class.

v_gene: TRBV29-1; abundance: -; j_gene: TRBJ2-3; d_gene: -; CDR3aa: CSGSQGDTQYF; CDR3nt: TGCAGCGGATCACAGGGTGATACGCAGTATTTT
v_gene: TRBV18; abundance: -; j_gene: TRBJ2-5; d_gene: -; CDR3aa: CASSPNWGETQYF; CDR3nt: TGTGCCAGCTCTCCTAACTGGGGGGAGACCCAGTACTTC
v_gene: TRBV6-6; abundance: -; j_gene: TRBJ1-2; d_gene: -; CDR3aa: CASSYDENYGYTF; CDR3nt: TGTGCCAGCAGTTACGATGAAAACTATGGCTACACCTTC
v_gene: TRBV7-9; abundance: many; j_gene: TRBJ2-1; d_gene: -; CDR3aa: CASSLTPKSNEQFF; CDR3nt: TGTGCCAGCAGCTTAACTCCCAAATCCAATGAGCAGTTCTTC
v_gene: TRBV7-2; abundance: many; j_gene: TRBJ1-2; d_gene: TRBD1; CDR3aa: CASSFRQGRANYGYTF; CDR3nt: TGTGCCAGCAGCTTCCGACAGGGAAGAGCTAACTATGGCTACACCTTC
v_gene: TRBV3-1; abundance: -; j_gene: TRBJ2-5; d_gene: -; CDR3aa: CASSQAQTDRQETQYF; CDR3nt: TGTGCCAGCAGCCAAGCCCAAACGGATAGGCAAGAGACCCAGTACTTC
v_gene: TRBV7-2; abundance: many; j_gene: TRBJ1-2; d_gene: TRBD1; CDR3aa: CASSLALRDSFSNYGYTF; CDR3nt: TGTGCCAGCAGCTTAGCGCTTCGGGACAGCTTTTCTAACTATGGCTACACCTTC
v_gene: TRBV27; abundance: few; j_gene: TRBJ2-2; d_gene: TRBD1; CDR3aa: CASSPRQGGVGELFF; CDR3nt: TGTGCCAGCAGTCCCAGACAGGGGGGGGTCGGGGAGCTGTTTTTT
v_gene: TRBV28; abundance: -; j_gene: TRBJ2-1; d_gene: TRBD2; CDR3aa: CASSLTSGYRGEQFF; CDR3nt: TGTGCCAGCAGTCTGACTAGCGGGTACCGGGGTGAGCAGTTCTTC
v_gene: TRBV20-1; abundance: -; j_gene: TRBJ2-5; d_gene: TRBD2; CDR3aa: CSADNSGGGGETQYF; CDR3nt: TGCAGTGCTGACAATAGCGGGGGCGGAGGGGAGACCCAGTACTTC
v_gene: TRBV20-1; abundance: -; j_gene: TRBJ2-5; d_gene: -; CDR3aa: CSARDTLEQYF; CDR3nt: TGCAGTGCTAGAGACACCCTTGAGCAGTACTTC
v_gene: TRBV12-3/TRBV12-4; abundance: once; j_gene: TRBJ2-7; d_gene: TRBD2; CDR3aa: CASASGQVSYEQYF; CDR3nt: TGTGCCAGCGCTAGCGGACAAGTCTCCTACGAGCAGTACTTC
v_gene: TRBV6-5; abundance: few; j_gene: TRBJ1-2; d_gene: TRBD1; CDR3aa: CASSGQGVKGYTF; CDR3nt: TGTGCCAGCAGCGGACAGGGGGTGAAGGGCTACACCTTC
v_gene: TRBV30; abundance: -; j_gene: TRBJ1-2; d_gene: -; CDR3aa: CAWSVRGSGNYGYTF; CDR3nt: TGTGCCTGGAGTGTACGTGGCAGCGGTAACTATGGCTACACCTTC
v_gene: TRBV2; abundance: -; j_gene: TRBJ2-7; d_gene: -; CDR3aa: CVSSEARGRNEQYF; CDR3nt: TGTGTCAGCAGTGAAGCCAGGGGCAGGAACGAGCAGTACTTC
v_gene: TRBV5-1; abundance: -; j_gene: TRBJ1-1; d_gene: -; CDR3aa: CASRLPYRGRRTEAFF; CDR3nt: TGCGCCAGCAGATTGCCATATCGGGGGCGAAGAACTGAAGCTTTCTTT
v_gene: TRBV11-2; abundance: many; j_gene: TRBJ2-7; d_gene: -; CDR3aa: CASSLSTASSYEQYF; CDR3nt: TGTGCCAGCAGCTTATCAACCGCTAGCTCCTACGAGCAGTACTTC
v_gene: TRBV28; abundance: many; j_gene: TRBJ2-7; d_gene: -; CDR3aa: CASSYGLGRGYEQYF; CDR3nt: TGTGCCAGCAGTTACGGTCTAGGCAGGGGCTACGAGCAGTACTTC
v_gene: TRBV20-1; abundance: -; j_gene: TRBJ2-7; d_gene: -; CDR3aa: CSARDLKGGYHYNEQYF; CDR3nt: TGCAGTGCTAGAGATCTCAAGGGGGGGTATCACTACAATGAGCAGTACTTC
v_gene: TRBV20-1; abundance: many; j_gene: TRBJ2-3; d_gene: -; CDR3aa: CSAFDRFREGTQYF; CDR3nt: TGCAGTGCTTTCGACAGGTTCCGAGAGGGTACGCAGTATTTT
v_gene: TRBV6-6; abundance: -; j_gene: TRBJ1-1; d_gene: -; CDR3aa: CASSSLGGGTEAFF; CDR3nt: TGTGCCAGCAGTTCCCTAGGGGGTGGCACTGAAGCTTTCTTT
v_gene: TRBV28; abundance: few; j_gene: TRBJ1-5; d_gene: -; CDR3aa: CAIASNQPQHF; CDR3nt: TGTGCCATTGCTAGCAATCAGCCCCAGCATTTT
v_gene: TRBV3-1; abundance: few; j_gene: TRBJ1-1; d_gene: TRBD1; CDR3aa: CASSQRPTGVAFF; CDR3nt: TGTGCCAGCAGCCAGCGACCCACAGGGGTGGCTTTCTTT
v_gene: TRBV6-2/TRBV6-3; abundance: -; j_gene: TRBJ1-4; d_gene: -; CDR3aa: CASTFTSGEAEKLFF; CDR3nt: TGTGCCAGCACGTTCACCTCAGGAGAGGCGGAAAAACTGTTTTTT
v_gene: TRBV7-2; abundance: many; j_gene: TRBJ2-6; d_gene: -; CDR3aa: CASSPQGRSSGANVLTF; CDR3nt: TGTGCCAGCAGCCCCCAGGGACGGAGCTCTGGGGCCAACGTCCTGACTTTC
v_gene: TRBV10-3; abundance: once; j_gene: TRBJ2-2; d_gene: -; CDR3aa: CAISADLNTGELFF; CDR3nt: TGTGCCATCAGTGCCGACCTTAACACCGGGGAGCTGTTTTTT